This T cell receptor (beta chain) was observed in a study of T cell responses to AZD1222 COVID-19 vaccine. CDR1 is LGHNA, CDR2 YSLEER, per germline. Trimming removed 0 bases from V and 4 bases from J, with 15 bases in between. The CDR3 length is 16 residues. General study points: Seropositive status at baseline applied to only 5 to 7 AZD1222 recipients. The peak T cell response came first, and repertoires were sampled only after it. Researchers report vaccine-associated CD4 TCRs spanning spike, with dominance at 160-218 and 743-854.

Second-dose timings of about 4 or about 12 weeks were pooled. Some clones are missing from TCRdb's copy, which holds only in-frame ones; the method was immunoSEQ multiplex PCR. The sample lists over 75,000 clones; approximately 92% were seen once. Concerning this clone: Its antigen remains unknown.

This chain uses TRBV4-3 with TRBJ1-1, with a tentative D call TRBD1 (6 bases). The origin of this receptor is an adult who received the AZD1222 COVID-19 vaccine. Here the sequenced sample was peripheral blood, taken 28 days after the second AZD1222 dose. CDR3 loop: CASSQDGWGGGTEAFF. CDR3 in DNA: TGCGCCAGCAGCCAAGATGGGTGGGGAGGGGGCACTGAAGCTTTCTTT.